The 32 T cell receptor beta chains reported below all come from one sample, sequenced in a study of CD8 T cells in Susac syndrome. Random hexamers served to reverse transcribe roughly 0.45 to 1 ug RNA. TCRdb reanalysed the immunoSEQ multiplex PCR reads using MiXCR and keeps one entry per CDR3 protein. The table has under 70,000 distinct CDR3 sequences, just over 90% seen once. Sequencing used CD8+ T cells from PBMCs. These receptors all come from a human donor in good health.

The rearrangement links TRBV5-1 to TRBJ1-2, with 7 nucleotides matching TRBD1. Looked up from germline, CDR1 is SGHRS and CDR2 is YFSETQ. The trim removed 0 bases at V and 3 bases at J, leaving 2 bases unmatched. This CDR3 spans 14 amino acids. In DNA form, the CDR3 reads TGCGCCAGCAGCTTGGAAGGGGGCTACTATGGCTACACCTTC. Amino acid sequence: CASSLEGGYYGYTF.

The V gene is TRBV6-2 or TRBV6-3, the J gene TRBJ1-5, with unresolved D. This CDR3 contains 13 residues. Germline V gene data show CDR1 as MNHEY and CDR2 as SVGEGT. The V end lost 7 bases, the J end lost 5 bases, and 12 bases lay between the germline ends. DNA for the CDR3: TGTGCCAGCACCCAGGACGGGTATCAGCCCCAGCATTTT. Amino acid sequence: CASTQDGYQPQHF.

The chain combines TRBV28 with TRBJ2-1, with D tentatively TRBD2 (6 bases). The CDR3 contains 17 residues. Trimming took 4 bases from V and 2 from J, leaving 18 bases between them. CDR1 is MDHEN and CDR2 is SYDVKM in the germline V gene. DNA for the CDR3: TGTGCCAGCAGTTCCCCGGACGAGGGACTTGCCTACAATGAGCAGTTCTTC. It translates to CASSSPDEGLAYNEQFF.

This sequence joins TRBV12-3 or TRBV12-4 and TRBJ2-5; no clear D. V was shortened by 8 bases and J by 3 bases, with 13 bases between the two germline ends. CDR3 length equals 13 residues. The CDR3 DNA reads TGTGCCAGCCTTTTCCCCGGCGAAGAGACCCAGTACTTC. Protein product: CASLFPGEETQYF.

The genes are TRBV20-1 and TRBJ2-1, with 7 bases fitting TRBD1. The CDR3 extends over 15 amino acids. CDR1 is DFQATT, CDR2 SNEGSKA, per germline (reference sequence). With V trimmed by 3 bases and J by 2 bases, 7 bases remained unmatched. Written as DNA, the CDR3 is TGCAGTGCTAGGTCCCAGGGGGTGCCCTACAATGAGCAGTTCTTC. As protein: CSARSQGVPYNEQFF.

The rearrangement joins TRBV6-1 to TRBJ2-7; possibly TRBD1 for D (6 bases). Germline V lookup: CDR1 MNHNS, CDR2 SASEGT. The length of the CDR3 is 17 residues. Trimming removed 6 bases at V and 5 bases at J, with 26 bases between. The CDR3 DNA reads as TGTGCCAGCAGGCGACTGGGGAACAGGGAGATTCCCCACGAGCAGTACTTC. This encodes CASRRLGNREIPHEQYF.

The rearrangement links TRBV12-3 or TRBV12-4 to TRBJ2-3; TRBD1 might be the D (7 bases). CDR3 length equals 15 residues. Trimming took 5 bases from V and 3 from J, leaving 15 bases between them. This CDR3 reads CASSSGQEGTDTQYF. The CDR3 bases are TGTGCCAGCAGTAGTGGACAGGAGGGAACAGATACGCAGTATTTT.

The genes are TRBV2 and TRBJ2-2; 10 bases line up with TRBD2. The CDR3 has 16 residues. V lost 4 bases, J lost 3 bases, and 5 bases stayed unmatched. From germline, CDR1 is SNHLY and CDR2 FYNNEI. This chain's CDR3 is CASSGRLAGDTGELFF. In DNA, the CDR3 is TGTGCCAGCAGTGGAAGGCTAGCGGGGGACACCGGGGAGCTGTTTTTT.

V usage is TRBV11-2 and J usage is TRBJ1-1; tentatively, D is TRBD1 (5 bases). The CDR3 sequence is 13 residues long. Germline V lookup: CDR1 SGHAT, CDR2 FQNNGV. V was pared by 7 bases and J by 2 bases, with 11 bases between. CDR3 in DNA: TGTGCCAGCATGGGGGAGAGTAACACTGAAGCTTTCTTT. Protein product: CASMGESNTEAFF.

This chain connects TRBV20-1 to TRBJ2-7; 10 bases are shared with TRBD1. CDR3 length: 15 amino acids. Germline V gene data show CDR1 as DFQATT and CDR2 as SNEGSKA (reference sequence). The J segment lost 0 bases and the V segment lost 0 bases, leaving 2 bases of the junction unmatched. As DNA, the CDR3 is TGCAGTGCTAGAGACGACAGGGGGCCCTCCTACGAGCAGTACTTC. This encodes CSARDDRGPSYEQYF.

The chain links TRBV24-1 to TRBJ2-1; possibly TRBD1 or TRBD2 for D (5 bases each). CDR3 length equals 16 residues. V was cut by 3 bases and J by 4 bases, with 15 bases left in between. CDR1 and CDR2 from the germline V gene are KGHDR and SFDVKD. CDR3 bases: TGTGCCACCAGTGATATCCGGGACGGACCTTACAATGAGCAGTTCTTC. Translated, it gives CATSDIRDGPYNEQFF.

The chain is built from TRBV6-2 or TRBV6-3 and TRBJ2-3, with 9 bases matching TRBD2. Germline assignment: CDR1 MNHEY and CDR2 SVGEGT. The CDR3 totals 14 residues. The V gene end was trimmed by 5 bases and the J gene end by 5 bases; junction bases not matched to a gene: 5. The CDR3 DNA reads TGTGCCAGCAGTCTGACTAGCGGCGGAGATACGCAGTATTTT. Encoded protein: CASSLTSGGDTQYF.

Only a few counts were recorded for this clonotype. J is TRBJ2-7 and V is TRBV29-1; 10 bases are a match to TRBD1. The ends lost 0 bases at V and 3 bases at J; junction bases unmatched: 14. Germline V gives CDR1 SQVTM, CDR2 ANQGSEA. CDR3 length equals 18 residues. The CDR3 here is CSVEDRDRGARTYYEQYF. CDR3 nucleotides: TGCAGCGTTGAAGACCGGGACAGGGGCGCAAGAACCTACTACGAGCAGTACTTC.

This CDR3 reads CSADSGANVLTF. CDR3 DNA sequence: TGCAGTGCCGACTCTGGGGCCAACGTCCTGACTTTC. This chain links TRBV20-1 with TRBJ2-6, with no clear D. Germline V gives CDR1 DFQATT, CDR2 SNEGSKA (reference sequence). The CDR3 runs 12 residues. Trimming took 6 bases from V and 0 from J, leaving 3 bases between them.

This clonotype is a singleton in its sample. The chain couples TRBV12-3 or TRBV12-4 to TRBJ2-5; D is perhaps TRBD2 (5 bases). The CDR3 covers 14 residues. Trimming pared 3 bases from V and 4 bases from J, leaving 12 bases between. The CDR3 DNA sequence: TGTGCCAGCAGTTTGAATGACGGAGGAGAGACCCAGTACTTC. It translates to CASSLNDGGETQYF.

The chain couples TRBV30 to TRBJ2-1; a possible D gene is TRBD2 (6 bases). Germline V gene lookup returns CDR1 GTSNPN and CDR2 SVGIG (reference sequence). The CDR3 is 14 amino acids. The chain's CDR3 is CAPSPGGSHNEQFF. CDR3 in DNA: TGTGCTCCATCTCCCGGGGGAAGCCACAATGAGCAGTTCTTC.

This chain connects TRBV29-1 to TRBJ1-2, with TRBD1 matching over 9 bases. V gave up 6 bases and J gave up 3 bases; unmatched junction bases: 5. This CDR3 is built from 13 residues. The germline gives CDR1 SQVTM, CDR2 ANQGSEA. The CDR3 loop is CSVPGQGHYGYTF. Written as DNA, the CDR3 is TGCAGCGTACCCGGACAGGGGCACTATGGCTACACCTTC.

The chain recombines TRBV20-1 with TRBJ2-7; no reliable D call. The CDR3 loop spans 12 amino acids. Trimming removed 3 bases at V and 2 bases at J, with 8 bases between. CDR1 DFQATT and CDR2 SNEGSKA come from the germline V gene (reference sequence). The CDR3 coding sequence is TGCAGTGCTAGCACGGATCCCTACGAGCAGTACTTC. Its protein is CSASTDPYEQYF.

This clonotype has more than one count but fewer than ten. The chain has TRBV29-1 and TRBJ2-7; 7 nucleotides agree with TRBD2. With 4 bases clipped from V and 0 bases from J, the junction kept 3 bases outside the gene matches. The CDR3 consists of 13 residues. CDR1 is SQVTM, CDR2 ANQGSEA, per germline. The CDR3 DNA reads TGCAGCGTTGCTGGCGGGGGCTCCTACGAGCAGTACTTC. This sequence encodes CSVAGGGSYEQYF.

CDR3 in amino acids: CASSSARPGGWDTDTQYF. The CDR3 DNA sequence: TGTGCCAGCAGCTCAGCCCGGCCGGGTGGATGGGACACAGATACGCAGTATTTT. V gene TRBV11-2 combines with J gene TRBJ2-3; no firm D call. The CDR3 spans 18 residues. Germline V lookup: CDR1 SGHAT, CDR2 FQNNGV. The V end was cut by 4 bases, the J end by 2 bases, with 22 bases between.

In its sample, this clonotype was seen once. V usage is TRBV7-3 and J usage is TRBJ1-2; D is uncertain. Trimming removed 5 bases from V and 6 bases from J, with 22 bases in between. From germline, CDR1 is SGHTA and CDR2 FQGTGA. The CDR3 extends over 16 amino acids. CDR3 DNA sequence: TGTGCCAGCAGCCTAGTCCCCGGACCCACCGAGGATGGCTACACCTTC. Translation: CASSLVPGPTEDGYTF. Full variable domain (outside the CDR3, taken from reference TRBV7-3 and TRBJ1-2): GAGVSQTPSNKVTEKGKYVELRCDPISGHTALYWYRQSLGQGPEFLIYFQGTGAADDSGLPNDRFFAVRPEGSVSTLKIQRTERGDSAVYLCASSLVPGPTEDGYTFGSGTRLTVV.

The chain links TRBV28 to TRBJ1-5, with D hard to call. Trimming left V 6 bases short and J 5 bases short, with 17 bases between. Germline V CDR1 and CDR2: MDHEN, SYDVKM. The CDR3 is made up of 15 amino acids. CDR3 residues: CASSPKAQVHQPQHF. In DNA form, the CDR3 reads TGTGCCAGCAGCCCAAAAGCGCAGGTTCATCAGCCCCAGCATTTT.

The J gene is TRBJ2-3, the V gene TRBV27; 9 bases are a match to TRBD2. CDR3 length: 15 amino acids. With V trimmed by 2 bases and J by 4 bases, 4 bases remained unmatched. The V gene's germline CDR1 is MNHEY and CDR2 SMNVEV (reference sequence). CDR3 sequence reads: CASSLGGGAPDTQYF. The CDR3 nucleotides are TGTGCCAGCAGTTTAGGCGGGGGGGCCCCAGATACGCAGTATTTT.

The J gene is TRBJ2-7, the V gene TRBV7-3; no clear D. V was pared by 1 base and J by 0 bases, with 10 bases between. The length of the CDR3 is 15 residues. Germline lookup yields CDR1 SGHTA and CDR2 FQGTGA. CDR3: CASSLSGLGSYEQYF. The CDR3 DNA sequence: TGTGCCAGCAGCTTAAGTGGGCTCGGCTCCTACGAGCAGTACTTC.

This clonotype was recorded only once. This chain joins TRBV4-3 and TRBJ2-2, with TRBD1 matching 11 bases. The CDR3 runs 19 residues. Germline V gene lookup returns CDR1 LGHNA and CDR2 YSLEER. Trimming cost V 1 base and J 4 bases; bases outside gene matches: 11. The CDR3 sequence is CASSQVGGQGAFVTGELFF. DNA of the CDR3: TGCGCCAGCAGCCAAGTAGGTGGACAGGGGGCTTTCGTCACCGGGGAGCTGTTTTTT.

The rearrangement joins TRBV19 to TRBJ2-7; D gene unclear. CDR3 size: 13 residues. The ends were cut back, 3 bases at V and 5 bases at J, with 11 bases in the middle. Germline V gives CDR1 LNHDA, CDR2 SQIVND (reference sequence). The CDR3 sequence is CASSIDTEDEQYF. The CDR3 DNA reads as TGTGCCAGTAGTATCGACACCGAGGACGAGCAGTACTTC.

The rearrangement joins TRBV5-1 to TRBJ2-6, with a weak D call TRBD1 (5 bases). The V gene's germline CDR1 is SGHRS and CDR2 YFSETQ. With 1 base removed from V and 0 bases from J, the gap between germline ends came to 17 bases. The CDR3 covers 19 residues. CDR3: CASSLLGWTRSSGANVLTF. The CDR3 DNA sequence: TGCGCCAGCAGCTTGCTAGGTTGGACAAGGAGCTCTGGGGCCAACGTCCTGACTTTC. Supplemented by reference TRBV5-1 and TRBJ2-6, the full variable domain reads KAGVTQTPRYLIKTRGQQVTLSCSPISGHRSVSWYQQTPGQGLQFLFEYFSETQRNKGNFPGRFSGRQFSNSRSEMNVSTLELGDSALYLCASSLLGWTRSSGANVLTFGAGSRLTVL.

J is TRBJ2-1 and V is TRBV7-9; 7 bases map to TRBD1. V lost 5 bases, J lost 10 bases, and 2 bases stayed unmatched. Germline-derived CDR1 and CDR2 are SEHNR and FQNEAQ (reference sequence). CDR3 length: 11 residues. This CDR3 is CASSPDREQFF. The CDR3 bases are TGTGCCAGCAGCCCGGACAGGGAGCAGTTCTTC.

CDR3 DNA sequence: TGTGCCAATGTCCCGGGACAGGGCGGTCCCTACGAGCAGTACTTC. Translating gives CANVPGQGGPYEQYF. The chain carries TRBV2 and TRBJ2-7; the match to TRBD1 covers 9 bases. V lost 10 bases and J lost 2; bases outside the gene matches: 12. The length of the CDR3 is 15 residues. Germline lookup yields CDR1 SNHLY and CDR2 FYNNEI.

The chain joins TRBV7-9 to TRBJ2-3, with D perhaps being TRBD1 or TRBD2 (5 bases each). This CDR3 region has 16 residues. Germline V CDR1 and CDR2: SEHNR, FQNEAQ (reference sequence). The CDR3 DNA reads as TGTGCAAGCGGAGCCCCCCCGGGACGAGGGACAGATACGCAGTATTTT. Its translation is CASGAPPGRGTDTQYF. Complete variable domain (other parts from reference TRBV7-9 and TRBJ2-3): DTGVSQNPRHKITKRGQNVTFRCDPISEHNRLYWYRQTLGQGPEFLTYFQNEAQLEKSRLLSDRFSAERPKGSFSTLEIQRTEQGDSAMYLCASGAPPGRGTDTQYFGPGTRLTVL.

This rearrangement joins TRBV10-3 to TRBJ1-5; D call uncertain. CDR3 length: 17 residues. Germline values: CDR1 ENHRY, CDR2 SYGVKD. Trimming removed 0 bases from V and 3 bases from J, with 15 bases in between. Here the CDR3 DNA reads TGTGCCATCAGTGAGTCGATTGAAGATTTTAACAATCAGCCCCAGCATTTT. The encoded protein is CAISESIEDFNNQPQHF.

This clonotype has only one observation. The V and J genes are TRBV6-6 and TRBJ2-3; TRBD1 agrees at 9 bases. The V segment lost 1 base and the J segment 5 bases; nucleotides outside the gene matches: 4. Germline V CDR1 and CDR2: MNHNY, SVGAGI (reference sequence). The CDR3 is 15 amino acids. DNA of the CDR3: TGTGCCAGCAGTTACTGGACAGGGGCCGAAGATACGCAGTATTTT. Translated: CASSYWTGAEDTQYF.